This is a list of T cell receptor beta chains from one sample in a study of PD-1 blockade in classical Hodgkin lymphoma. The data were produced by immunoSEQ multiplex PCR, yet TCRdb's version contains in-frame clones alone and is incomplete. Here the sample spans 20,000 or so clones, approximately 92% being singletons. The specimen was CD4+ T cells from blood. The source of these receptors is a human donor with classical Hodgkin lymphoma. The conserved cysteine and the conserved F or W are not part of the CDR3 here. D genes are given only for firm matches.

D,J,V,CDR3
TRBD2,TRBJ2-7,TRBV6-6,ASVSGTFYEQY
.,TRBJ2-5,TRBV27,ASRLTAQGTQY
TRBD1,TRBJ1-5,TRBV28,ASRPARGPQPQH
.,TRBJ2-1,TRBV5-6,ASSPSRHNEQF
.,TRBJ1-2,TRBV7-2,ASSLGQASFGYGYT
.,TRBJ2-6,TRBV6-5,ASRPDSSGANVLT
.,TRBJ2-5,TRBV28,ASSLGGGRREEETQY
TRBD2,TRBJ2-7,TRBV14,ASSQDARGLAGRRSGEQY
TRBD2,TRBJ2-3,TRBV7-8,ASSLAGGFTDTQY
.,TRBJ1-6,TRBV6-1,ASSGDNSPLH
.,TRBJ2-6,TRBV28,ASIGNRYSSGANVLT